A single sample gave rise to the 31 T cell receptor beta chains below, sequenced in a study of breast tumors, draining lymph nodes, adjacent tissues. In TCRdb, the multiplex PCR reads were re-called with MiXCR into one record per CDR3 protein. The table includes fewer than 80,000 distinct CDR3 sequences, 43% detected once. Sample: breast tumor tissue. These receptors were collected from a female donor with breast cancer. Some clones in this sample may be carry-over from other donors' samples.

Here the CDR3 reads CASSDRTGVPLNYGYTF. The DNA for the CDR3 is TGTGCCAGCAGCGACCGAACAGGGGTCCCCTTGAACTATGGCTACACCTTC. The chain is built from TRBV9 and TRBJ1-2; 7 bases are shared with TRBD1. Losses at the gene ends were 3 bases for V and 2 bases for J; bases not matched to a gene: 13. Germline V gives CDR1 SGDLS, CDR2 YYNGEE. The CDR3 sequence is 17 residues long.

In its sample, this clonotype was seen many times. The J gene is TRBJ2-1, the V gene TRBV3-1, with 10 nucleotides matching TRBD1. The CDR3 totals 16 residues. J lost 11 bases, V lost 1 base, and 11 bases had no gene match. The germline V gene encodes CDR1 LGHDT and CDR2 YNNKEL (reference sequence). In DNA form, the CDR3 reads TGTGCCAGCAGCCAAGGAGTGACAGGGGGCCTCACAAAGCAGTTCTTC. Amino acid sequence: CASSQGVTGGLTKQFF.

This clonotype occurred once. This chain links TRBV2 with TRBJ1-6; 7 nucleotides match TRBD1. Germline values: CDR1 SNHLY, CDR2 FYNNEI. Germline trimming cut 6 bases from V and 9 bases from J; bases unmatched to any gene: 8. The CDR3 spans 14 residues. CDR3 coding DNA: TGTGCCAGCAGAGACAGGGTTTTGGGTTCACCCCTCCACTTT. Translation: CASRDRVLGSPLHF.

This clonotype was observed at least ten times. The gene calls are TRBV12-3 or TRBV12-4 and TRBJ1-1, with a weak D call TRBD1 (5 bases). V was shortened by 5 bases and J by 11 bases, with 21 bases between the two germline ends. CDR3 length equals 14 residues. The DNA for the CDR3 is TGTGCCAGCAGTCCCACCGGGCAGGGTCAATGGGCTTTCTTT. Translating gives CASSPTGQGQWAFF.

CDR3 sequence reads: CASSLEGTNSPLHF. The CDR3 bases are TGTGCCAGCAGCTTAGAAGGGACCAATTCACCCCTCCACTTT. The chain employs TRBV5-8 and TRBJ1-6, with D perhaps matching TRBD1 (5 bases). Germline V lookup: CDR1 SGHTS, CDR2 YDEGEE. The germline V and J ends were trimmed by 2 bases and 7 bases, with 10 bases remaining between them. The CDR3 runs 14 residues.

CDR3: CSARVPYSSGGQGAGETQYF. DNA of the CDR3: TGCAGTGCTAGAGTCCCTTACTCTAGCGGGGGACAGGGGGCTGGAGAGACCCAGTACTTC. V usage is TRBV20-1 and J usage is TRBJ2-5; TRBD1 matches 12 bases. Germline CDR1 reads DFQATT; CDR2 reads SNEGSKA (reference sequence). V shed 1 base and J 4 bases; nucleotides not matched to a gene: 19. The CDR3 consists of 20 residues.

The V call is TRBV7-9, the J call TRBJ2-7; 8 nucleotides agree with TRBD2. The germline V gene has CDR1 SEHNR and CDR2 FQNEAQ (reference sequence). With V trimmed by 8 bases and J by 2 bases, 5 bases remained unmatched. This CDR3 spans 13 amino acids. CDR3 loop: CASEREITYEQYF. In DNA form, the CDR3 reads TGTGCCAGCGAGCGGGAGATCACCTACGAGCAGTACTTC.

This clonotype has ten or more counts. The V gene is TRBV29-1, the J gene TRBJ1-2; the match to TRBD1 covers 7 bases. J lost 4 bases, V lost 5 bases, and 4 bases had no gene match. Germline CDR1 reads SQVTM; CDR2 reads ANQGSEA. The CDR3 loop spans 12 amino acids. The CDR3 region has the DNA TGCAGCGTTACAGGGGCAGGCTATGGCTACACCTTC. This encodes CSVTGAGYGYTF.

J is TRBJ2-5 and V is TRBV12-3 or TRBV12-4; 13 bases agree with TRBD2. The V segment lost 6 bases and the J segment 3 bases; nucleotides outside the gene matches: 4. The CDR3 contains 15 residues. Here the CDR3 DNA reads TGTGCCAGCAGACCGGGACTAGCGGGGAAAGAGACCCAGTACTTC. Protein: CASRPGLAGKETQYF.

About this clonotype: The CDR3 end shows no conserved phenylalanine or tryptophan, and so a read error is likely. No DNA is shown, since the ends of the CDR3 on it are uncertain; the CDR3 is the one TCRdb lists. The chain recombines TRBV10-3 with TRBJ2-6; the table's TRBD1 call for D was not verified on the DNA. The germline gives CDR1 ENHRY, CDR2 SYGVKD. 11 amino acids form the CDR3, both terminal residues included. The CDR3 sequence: CAISEEGGLNT.

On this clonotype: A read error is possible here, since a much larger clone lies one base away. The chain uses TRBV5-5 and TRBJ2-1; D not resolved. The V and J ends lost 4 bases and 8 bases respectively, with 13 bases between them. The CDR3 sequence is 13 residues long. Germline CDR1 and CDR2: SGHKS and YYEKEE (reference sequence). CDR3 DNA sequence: TGTGCCAGCAGCCTCGTCGATTCCCATGAGCAGTTCTTC. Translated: CASSLVDSHEQFF. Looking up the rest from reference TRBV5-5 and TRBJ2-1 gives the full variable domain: DAGVTQSPTHLIKTRGQQVTLRCSPISGHKSVSWYQQVLGQGPQFIFQYYEKEERGRGNFPDRFSARQFPNYSSELNVNALLLGDSALYLCASSLVDSHEQFFGPGTRLTVL.

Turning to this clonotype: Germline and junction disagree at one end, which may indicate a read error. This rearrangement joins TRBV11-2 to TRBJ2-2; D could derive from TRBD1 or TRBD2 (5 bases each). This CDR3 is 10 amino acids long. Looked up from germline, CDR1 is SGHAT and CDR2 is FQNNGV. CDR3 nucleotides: TGTGCCAGCAGCACCGGGGCGCTGTTTTTT. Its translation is CASSTGALFF.

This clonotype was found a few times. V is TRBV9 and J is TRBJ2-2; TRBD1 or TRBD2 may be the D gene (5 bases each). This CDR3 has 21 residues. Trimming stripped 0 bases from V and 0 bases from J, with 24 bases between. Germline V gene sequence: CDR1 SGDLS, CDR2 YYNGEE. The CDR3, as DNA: TGTGCCAGCAGCGTAGTCGTTCCAGGTGGGGGAATCCCCGCGAACACCGGGGAGCTGTTTTTT. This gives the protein CASSVVVPGGGIPANTGELFF.

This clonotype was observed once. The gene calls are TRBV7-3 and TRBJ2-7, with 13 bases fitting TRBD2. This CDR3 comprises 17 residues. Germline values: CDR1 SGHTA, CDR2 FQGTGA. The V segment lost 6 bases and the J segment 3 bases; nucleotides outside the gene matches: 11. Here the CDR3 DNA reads TGTGCCAGCAGTCCCACTGGACTAGCGGGAGATGTCTACGAGCAGTACTTC. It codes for CASSPTGLAGDVYEQYF.

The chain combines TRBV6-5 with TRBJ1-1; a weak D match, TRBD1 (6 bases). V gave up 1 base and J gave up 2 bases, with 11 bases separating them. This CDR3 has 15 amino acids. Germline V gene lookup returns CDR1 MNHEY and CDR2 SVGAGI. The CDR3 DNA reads TGTGCCAGCAGTTACTGGACAGCCCACAACACTGAAGCTTTCTTT. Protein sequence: CASSYWTAHNTEAFF.

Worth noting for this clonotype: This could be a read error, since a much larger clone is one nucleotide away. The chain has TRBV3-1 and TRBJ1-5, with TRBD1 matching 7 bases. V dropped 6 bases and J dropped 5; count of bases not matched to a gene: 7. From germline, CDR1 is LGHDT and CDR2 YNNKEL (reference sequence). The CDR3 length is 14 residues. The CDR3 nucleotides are TGTGCCAGCAGTCTCGGACAGGCAGATCAGCCCCAGCATTTT. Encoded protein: CASSLGQADQPQHF.

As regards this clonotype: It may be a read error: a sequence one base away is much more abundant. The CDR3 loop reads CASGTGTDQVQYF. In nucleotides, the CDR3 is TGCGCCAGCGGCACCGGGACTGACCAAGTGCAGTACTTC. This chain joins TRBV5-1 and TRBJ2-7; D may be TRBD2 (6 bases). Trimming removed 7 bases from V and 9 bases from J, with 20 bases in between. This CDR3 region has 13 residues. Germline-derived CDR1 and CDR2 are SGHRS and YFSETQ.

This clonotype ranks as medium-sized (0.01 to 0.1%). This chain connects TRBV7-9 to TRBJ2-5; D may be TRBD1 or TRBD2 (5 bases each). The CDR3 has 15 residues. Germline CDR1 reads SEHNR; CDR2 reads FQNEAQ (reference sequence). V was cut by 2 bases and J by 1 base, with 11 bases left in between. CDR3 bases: TGTGCCAGCAGCTTACTCGGGGCCACCCAAGAGACCCAGTACTTC. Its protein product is CASSLLGATQETQYF.

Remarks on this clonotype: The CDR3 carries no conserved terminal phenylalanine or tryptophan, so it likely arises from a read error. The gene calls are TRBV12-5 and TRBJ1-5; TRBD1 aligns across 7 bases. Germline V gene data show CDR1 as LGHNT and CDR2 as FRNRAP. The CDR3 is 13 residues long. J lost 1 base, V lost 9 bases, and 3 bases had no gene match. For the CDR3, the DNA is TGTGCTAGCGGAGGGGGCAGCAATCAGCCCCAGCATCTT. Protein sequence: CASGGGSNQPQHL.

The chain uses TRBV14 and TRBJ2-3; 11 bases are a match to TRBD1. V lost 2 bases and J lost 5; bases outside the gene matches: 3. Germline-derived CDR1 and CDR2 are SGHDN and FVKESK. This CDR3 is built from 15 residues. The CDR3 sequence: CASSQRTGGVDTQYF. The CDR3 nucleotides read TGTGCCAGCAGCCAAAGGACAGGGGGCGTAGATACGCAGTATTTT.

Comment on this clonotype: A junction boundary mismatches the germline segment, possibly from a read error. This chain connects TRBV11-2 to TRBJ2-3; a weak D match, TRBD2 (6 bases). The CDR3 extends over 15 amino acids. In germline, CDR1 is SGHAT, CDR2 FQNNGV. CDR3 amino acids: CAGSLGASALSTQYF. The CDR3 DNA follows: TGTGCCGGCAGCTTAGGGGCTAGCGCGTTGTCTACGCAGTATTTT.

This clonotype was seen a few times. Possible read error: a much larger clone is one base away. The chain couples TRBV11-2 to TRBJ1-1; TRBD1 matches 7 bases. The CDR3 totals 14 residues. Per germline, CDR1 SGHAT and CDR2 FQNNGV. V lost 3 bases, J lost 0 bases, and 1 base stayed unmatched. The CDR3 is CASSFGQVNTEAFF. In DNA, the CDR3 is TGTGCCAGCAGCTTCGGACAGGTGAACACTGAAGCTTTCTTT.

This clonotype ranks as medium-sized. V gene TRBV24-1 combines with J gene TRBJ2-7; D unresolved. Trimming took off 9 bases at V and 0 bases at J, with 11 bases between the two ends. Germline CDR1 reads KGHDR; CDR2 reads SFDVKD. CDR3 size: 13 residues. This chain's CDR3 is CATASPHSYEQYF. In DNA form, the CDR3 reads TGTGCCACCGCTTCCCCGCACTCCTACGAGCAGTACTTC.

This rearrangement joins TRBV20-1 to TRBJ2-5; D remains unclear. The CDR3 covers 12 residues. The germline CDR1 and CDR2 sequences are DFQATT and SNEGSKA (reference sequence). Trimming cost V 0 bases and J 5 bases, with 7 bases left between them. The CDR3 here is CSARDLGETQYF. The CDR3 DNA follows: TGCAGTGCTAGAGATCTTGGGGAGACCCAGTACTTC.

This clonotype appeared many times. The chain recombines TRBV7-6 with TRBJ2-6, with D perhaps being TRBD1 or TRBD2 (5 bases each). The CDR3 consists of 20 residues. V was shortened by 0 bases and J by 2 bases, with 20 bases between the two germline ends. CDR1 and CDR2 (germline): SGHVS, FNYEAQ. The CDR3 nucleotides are TGTGCCAGCAGCTTAGCGCCGGGACGGTACCTTCACACTGGGGCCAACGTCCTGACTTTC. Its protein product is CASSLAPGRYLHTGANVLTF.

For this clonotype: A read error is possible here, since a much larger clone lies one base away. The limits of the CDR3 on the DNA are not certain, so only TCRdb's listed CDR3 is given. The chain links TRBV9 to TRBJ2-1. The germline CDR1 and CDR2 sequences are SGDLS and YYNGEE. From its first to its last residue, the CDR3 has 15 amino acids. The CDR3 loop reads CASSVGSGAYNEPFF.

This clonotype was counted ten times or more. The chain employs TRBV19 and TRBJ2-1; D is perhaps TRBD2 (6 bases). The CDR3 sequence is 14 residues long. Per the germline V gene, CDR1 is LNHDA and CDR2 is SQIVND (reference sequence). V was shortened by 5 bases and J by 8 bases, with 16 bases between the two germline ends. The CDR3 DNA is TGTGCCAGTAGTGCTCAGGGAGGAAGGGATGAGCAGTTCTTC. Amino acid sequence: CASSAQGGRDEQFF.

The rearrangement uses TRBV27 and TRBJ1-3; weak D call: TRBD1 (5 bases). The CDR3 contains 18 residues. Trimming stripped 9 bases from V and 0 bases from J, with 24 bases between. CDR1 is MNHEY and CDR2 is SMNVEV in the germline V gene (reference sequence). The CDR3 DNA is TGTGCCAGACACTCCCCGAAGTACTGGGGGTTCTCTGGAAACACCATATATTTT. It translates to CARHSPKYWGFSGNTIYF.

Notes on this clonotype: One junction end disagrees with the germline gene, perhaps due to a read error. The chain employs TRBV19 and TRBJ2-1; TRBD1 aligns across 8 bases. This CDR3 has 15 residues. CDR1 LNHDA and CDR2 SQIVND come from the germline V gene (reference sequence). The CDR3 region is CASSRAGTGVDEQSF. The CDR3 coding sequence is TGTGCCAGTAGTAGAGCCGGGACAGGTGTCGATGAGCAGTCCTTT.

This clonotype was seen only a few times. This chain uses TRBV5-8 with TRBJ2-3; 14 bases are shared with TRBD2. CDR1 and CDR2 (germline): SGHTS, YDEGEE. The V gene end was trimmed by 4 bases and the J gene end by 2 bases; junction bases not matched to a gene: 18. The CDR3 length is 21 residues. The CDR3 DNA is TGTGCCAGCAGCCAGGAAGGACAGGGGGTGACTAGCGGGAGGGTCACAGATACGCAGTATTTT. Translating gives CASSQEGQGVTSGRVTDTQYF.

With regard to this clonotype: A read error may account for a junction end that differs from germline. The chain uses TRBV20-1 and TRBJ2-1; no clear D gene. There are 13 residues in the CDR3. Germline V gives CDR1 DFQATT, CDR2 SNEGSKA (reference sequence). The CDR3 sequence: CIASLLTYNEQFF. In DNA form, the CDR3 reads TGCATTGCTAGTCTTCTAACCTACAACGAGCAGTTCTTC.